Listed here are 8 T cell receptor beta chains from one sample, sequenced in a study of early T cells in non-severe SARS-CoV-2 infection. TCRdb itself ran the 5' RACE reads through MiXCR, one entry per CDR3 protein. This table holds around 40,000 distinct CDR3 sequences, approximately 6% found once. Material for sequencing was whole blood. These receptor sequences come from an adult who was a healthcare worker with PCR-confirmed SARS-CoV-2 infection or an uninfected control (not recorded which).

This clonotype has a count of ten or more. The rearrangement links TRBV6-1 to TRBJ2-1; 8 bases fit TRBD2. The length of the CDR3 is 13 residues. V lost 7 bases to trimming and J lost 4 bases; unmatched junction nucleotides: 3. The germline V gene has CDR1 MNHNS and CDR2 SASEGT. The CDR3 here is CASISGTYNEQFF. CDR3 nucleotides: TGTGCCAGCATTAGCGGGACATACAATGAGCAGTTCTTC.

Here the CDR3 reads CATSRDGLAGWSGELFF. The CDR3 DNA reads TGTGCCACCAGCAGAGATGGTCTAGCGGGATGGTCCGGGGAGCTGTTTTTT. The chain joins TRBV15 to TRBJ2-2, with 9 bases identical to TRBD2. CDR1 is LNHNV and CDR2 is YYDKDF in the germline V gene (reference sequence). The CDR3 has 17 residues. Germline trimming cut 0 bases from V and 6 bases from J; bases unmatched to any gene: 8.

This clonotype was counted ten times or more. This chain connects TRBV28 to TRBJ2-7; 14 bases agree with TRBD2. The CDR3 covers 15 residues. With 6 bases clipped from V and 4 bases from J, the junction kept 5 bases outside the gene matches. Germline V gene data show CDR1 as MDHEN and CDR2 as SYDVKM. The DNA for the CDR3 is TGTGCCAGCAGCCCGGGACTAGCGGGGGAATACGAGCAGTACTTC. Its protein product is CASSPGLAGEYEQYF.

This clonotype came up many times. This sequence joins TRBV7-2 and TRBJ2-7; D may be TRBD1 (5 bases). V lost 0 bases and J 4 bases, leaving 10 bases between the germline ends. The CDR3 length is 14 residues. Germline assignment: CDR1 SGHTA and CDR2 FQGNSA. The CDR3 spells CASSLAGRVYEQYF. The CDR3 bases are TGTGCCAGCAGCTTAGCGGGCAGGGTTTACGAGCAGTACTTC.

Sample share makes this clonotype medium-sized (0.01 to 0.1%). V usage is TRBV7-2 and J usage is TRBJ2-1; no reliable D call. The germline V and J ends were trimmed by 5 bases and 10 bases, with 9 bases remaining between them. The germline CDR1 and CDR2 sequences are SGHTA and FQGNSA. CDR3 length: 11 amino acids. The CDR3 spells CASSPIGEQFF. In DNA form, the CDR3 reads TGTGCCAGCAGCCCCATAGGGGAGCAGTTCTTC.

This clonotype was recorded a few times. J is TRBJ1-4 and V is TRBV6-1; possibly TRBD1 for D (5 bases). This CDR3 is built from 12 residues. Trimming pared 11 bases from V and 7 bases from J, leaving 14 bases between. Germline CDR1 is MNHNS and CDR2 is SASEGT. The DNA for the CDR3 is TGTGCCCTTGGGGGTTTGCTTGAAAAACTGTTTTTT. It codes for CALGGLLEKLFF.

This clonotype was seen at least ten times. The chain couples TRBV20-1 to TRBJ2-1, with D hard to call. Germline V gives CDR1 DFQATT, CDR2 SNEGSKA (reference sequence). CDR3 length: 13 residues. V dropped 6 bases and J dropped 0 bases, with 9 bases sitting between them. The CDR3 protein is CSADWSSYNEQFF. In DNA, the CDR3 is TGCAGTGCCGACTGGAGCTCCTACAATGAGCAGTTCTTC.

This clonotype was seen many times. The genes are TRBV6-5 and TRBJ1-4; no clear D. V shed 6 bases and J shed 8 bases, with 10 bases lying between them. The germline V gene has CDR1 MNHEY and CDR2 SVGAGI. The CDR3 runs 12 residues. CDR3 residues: CASSRTREKLFF. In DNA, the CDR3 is TGTGCCAGCAGCCGAACGAGGGAAAAACTGTTTTTT.